A single sample is the source of the 32 T cell receptor beta chains below, sequenced in a study of OX40 agonist ivuxolimab in advanced cancers. The assay was immunoSEQ multiplex PCR, and TCRdb's table has in-frame clones only and misses some. The top ten clones hold approximately 1.1% of a sample with fewer than 65,000 clones, around nine tenths of them seen once. Sequencing used CD4+ or CD8+ T cells sorted from blood, obtained in a trial of the OX40 agonist ivuxolimab. The receptors stem from an adult with an advanced solid tumor such as melanoma, head and neck, liver or kidney cancer.

The chain has TRBV28 and TRBJ2-7, with D unresolved. Germline CDR1 MDHEN, CDR2 SYDVKM. Trimming removed 4 bases from V and 3 bases from J, with 10 bases in between. This CDR3 is built from 13 residues. The chain's CDR3 is CASSSPGFYEQYF. In DNA, the CDR3 is TGTGCCAGCAGTTCGCCTGGGTTCTACGAGCAGTACTTC.

The chain is built from TRBV7-9 and TRBJ1-1; D might be TRBD1 (6 bases). Trimming left V 2 bases short and J 5 bases short, with 15 bases between. Germline V gene lookup returns CDR1 SEHNR and CDR2 FQNEAQ (reference sequence). This CDR3 region has 15 residues. CDR3 loop: CASSLTGRGNTEAFF. CDR3 nucleotide sequence: TGTGCCAGCAGCTTAACGGGCAGGGGTAATACTGAAGCTTTCTTT.

The V and J genes are TRBV7-2 and TRBJ2-3; TRBD2 matches 7 bases. With V trimmed by 1 base and J by 6 bases, 10 bases remained unmatched. The CDR3 loop spans 16 amino acids. Per the germline V gene, CDR1 is SGHTA and CDR2 is FQGNSA. CDR3: CASSLEYGGAGDTQYF. The CDR3 nucleotides are TGTGCCAGCAGCTTAGAATACGGCGGAGCGGGGGATACGCAGTATTTT.

With regard to this clone: This specimen includes other DNA sequences encoding the same CDR3. This rearrangement joins TRBV9 to TRBJ2-5; D is uncertain. Per the germline V gene, CDR1 is SGDLS and CDR2 is YYNGEE. This CDR3 contains 13 residues. V was clipped by 0 bases and J by 1 base, with 4 bases between them. In nucleotides, the CDR3 is TGTGCCAGCAGCGTAGCCACCCAAGAGACCCAGTACTTC. Amino acids: CASSVATQETQYF.

The rearrangement uses TRBV7-9 and TRBJ2-7; D is unclear. The V gene's germline CDR1 is SEHNR and CDR2 FQNEAQ (reference sequence). Trimming removed 1 base from V and 4 bases from J, with 8 bases in between. CDR3 length equals 13 residues. The CDR3 spells CASSLDGPYEQYF. CDR3 nucleotide sequence: TGTGCCAGCAGCTTAGATGGCCCATACGAGCAGTACTTC.

In its sample, this clone is medium-sized. The CDR3 here is CAISPGTSNEQFF. As DNA, the CDR3 is TGTGCCATCAGTCCCGGGACTAGCAATGAGCAGTTCTTC. V is TRBV10-3 and J is TRBJ2-1; 8 bases agree with TRBD2. Germline CDR1 and CDR2: ENHRY and SYGVKD. V lost 5 bases to trimming and J lost 6 bases; unmatched junction nucleotides: 3. The CDR3 runs 13 residues.

This clone was seen only a few times. This chain's CDR3 is CASSLDGLEDRQYF. The CDR3, as DNA: TGTGCCAGCAGCTTGGACGGGCTAGAGGATAGGCAGTACTTC. The rearrangement uses TRBV5-4 and TRBJ2-7; D ambiguous. Trimming took off 0 bases at V and 9 bases at J, with 16 bases between the two ends. In germline, CDR1 is SGHNT, CDR2 YYREEE (reference sequence). This CDR3 contains 14 residues.

The J gene is TRBJ2-3, the V gene TRBV7-6; D gene uncertain. Trimming pared 1 base from V and 6 bases from J, leaving 5 bases between. The length of the CDR3 is 12 residues. Germline V gene lookup returns CDR1 SGHVS and CDR2 FNYEAQ. CDR3 nucleotides: TGTGCCAGCAGCTTAGTGTGGGATACGCAGTATTTT. This gives the protein CASSLVWDTQYF.

The chain employs TRBV5-5 and TRBJ2-1; D possibly corresponds to TRBD1 (6 bases). Trimming pared 4 bases from V and 5 bases from J, leaving 10 bases between. Germline V lookup: CDR1 SGHKS, CDR2 YYEKEE (reference sequence). CDR3 length equals 13 residues. The CDR3 DNA follows: TGTGCCAGCAGCGTGTACAGGGACAATGAGCAGTTCTTC. Its protein product is CASSVYRDNEQFF.

This clone appeared a single time. The chain couples TRBV27 to TRBJ2-7, with 10 nucleotides matching TRBD2. CDR1 is MNHEY and CDR2 is SMNVEV in the germline V gene (reference sequence). The ends lost 8 bases at V and 3 bases at J; junction bases unmatched: 4. The CDR3 runs to 13 residues. The CDR3 reads CASQLAGNYEQYF. CDR3 DNA sequence: TGTGCCAGCCAACTAGCGGGGAACTACGAGCAGTACTTC.

This chain joins TRBV28 and TRBJ2-2; 13 bases match TRBD2. This CDR3 spans 16 amino acids. With 4 bases clipped from V and 6 bases from J, the junction kept 5 bases outside the gene matches. CDR1 MDHEN and CDR2 SYDVKM come from the germline V gene. The CDR3 DNA reads as TGTGCCAGCAGTTCTCGACTAGCGGGAGGCCCCGGGGAGCTGTTTTTT. Its protein is CASSSRLAGGPGELFF.

The J gene is TRBJ2-2, the V gene TRBV7-3; 10 bases are shared with TRBD2. Germline CDR1 is SGHTA and CDR2 is FQGTGA. CDR3 size: 16 residues. V dropped 2 bases and J dropped 7; count of bases not matched to a gene: 7. The CDR3 region has the DNA TGTGCCAGCAGCTTACTAGCGGGAGTATCTGGCGGGGAGCTGTTTTTT. Its protein product is CASSLLAGVSGGELFF.

The chain employs TRBV2 and TRBJ2-1, with D unclear. This CDR3 is 14 amino acids long. V lost 2 bases, J lost 5 bases, and 10 bases lay in between. Germline V CDR1 and CDR2: SNHLY, FYNNEI. CDR3 in amino acids: CASSEQVFDNEQFF. The CDR3 region has the DNA TGTGCCAGCAGTGAACAGGTGTTCGACAATGAGCAGTTCTTC.

The CDR3 DNA reads TGCAGCGTTGATAAAGAAGAGAACACTGAAGCTTTCTTT. Its protein is CSVDKEENTEAFF. This chain links TRBV29-1 with TRBJ1-1, with no clear D. Germline values: CDR1 SQVTM, CDR2 ANQGSEA. Trimming took 3 bases from V and 1 from J, leaving 9 bases between them. CDR3 size: 13 residues.

The V call is TRBV11-3, the J call TRBJ2-1; D perhaps matches TRBD1 (6 bases). The CDR3 extends over 16 amino acids. Germline-derived CDR1 and CDR2 are SGHNT and YENEEA. With 1 base removed from V and 1 base from J, the gap between germline ends came to 11 bases. The CDR3: CASSLVGGISYNEQFF. For the CDR3, the DNA is TGTGCCAGCAGCTTAGTTGGGGGCATTTCCTACAATGAGCAGTTCTTC.

The chain has TRBV27 and TRBJ2-2; 13 nucleotides align to TRBD2. The J segment lost 7 bases and the V segment lost 3 bases, leaving 5 bases of the junction unmatched. CDR3 length equals 16 residues. Germline CDR1 reads MNHEY; CDR2 reads SMNVEV (reference sequence). CDR3 residues: CASSLGLAGQNGELFF. The CDR3, as DNA: TGTGCCAGCAGTTTGGGACTAGCGGGACAGAACGGGGAGCTGTTTTTT.

For this clone: Other DNA sequences in the same sample also yield this CDR3. The chain links TRBV5-1 to TRBJ2-5, with D hard to call. The CDR3 runs 11 residues. Trimming pared 4 bases from V and 1 base from J, leaving 2 bases between. Germline lookup yields CDR1 SGHRS and CDR2 YFSETQ. The CDR3 DNA reads TGCGCCAGCAGCCTCCAAGAGACCCAGTACTTC. Translating gives CASSLQETQYF.

The chain joins TRBV7-2 to TRBJ2-7; no reliable D call. V lost 2 bases and J lost 2, with 10 bases in between. The CDR3 length is 14 residues. CDR1 and CDR2 (germline): SGHTA, FQGNSA. CDR3 sequence reads: CASSLPTETYEQYF. The CDR3 DNA sequence: TGTGCCAGCAGCTTACCGACTGAAACCTACGAGCAGTACTTC.

In DNA form, the CDR3 reads TGTGCCAGCAGGGACCTACGGGGTTCACCCCTCCACTTT. Protein product: CASRDLRGSPLHF. The rearrangement joins TRBV27 to TRBJ1-6, with D unresolved. CDR1 and CDR2 (germline): MNHEY, SMNVEV (reference sequence). V was clipped by 6 bases and J by 9 bases, with 12 bases between them. The CDR3 consists of 13 residues.

The chain uses TRBV9 and TRBJ1-2; D call uncertain. Trimming stripped 0 bases from V and 0 bases from J, with 6 bases between. Germline values: CDR1 SGDLS, CDR2 YYNGEE. The length of the CDR3 is 14 residues. The CDR3 sequence is CASSVAQPNYGYTF. CDR3 DNA sequence: TGTGCCAGCAGCGTAGCGCAGCCTAACTATGGCTACACCTTC.

The chain recombines TRBV2 with TRBJ2-6; D gene ambiguous. V lost 6 bases and J lost 9, with 9 bases in between. Germline V gene data show CDR1 as SNHLY and CDR2 as FYNNEI. The length of the CDR3 is 12 residues. The CDR3 DNA follows: TGTGCCAGCAGCGCCGCAGGCAACGTCCTGACTTTC. Its translation: CASSAAGNVLTF.

The chain couples TRBV10-2 to TRBJ2-7; 8 nucleotides agree with TRBD2. Per germline, CDR1 WSHSY and CDR2 SAAADI. The CDR3 has 14 amino acids. With V trimmed by 4 bases and J by 6 bases, 8 bases remained unmatched. CDR3 bases: TGCGCCAGCAGTGTTCGAGCGGGAGTTAGCGAGCAGTACTTC. Its translation is CASSVRAGVSEQYF.

This sequence joins TRBV5-6 and TRBJ2-7, with a possible D match to TRBD1 (5 bases). The CDR3 extends over 13 amino acids. Germline V CDR1 and CDR2: SGHDT, YYEEEE. Trimming took off 3 bases at V and 0 bases at J, with 7 bases between the two ends. In DNA, the CDR3 is TGTGCCAGCAGCTCGACAGTCTCCTACGAGCAGTACTTC. Amino acids: CASSSTVSYEQYF.

V gene TRBV27 combines with J gene TRBJ2-3; a possible D gene is TRBD1 (6 bases). This CDR3 region has 15 residues. V dropped 2 bases and J dropped 4 bases, with 13 bases sitting between them. Germline V gene lookup returns CDR1 MNHEY and CDR2 SMNVEV (reference sequence). The CDR3 here is CASSLGGLIPDTQYF. The DNA of the CDR3 is TGTGCCAGCAGTTTAGGGGGCTTAATCCCAGATACGCAGTATTTT.

The rearrangement links TRBV7-6 to TRBJ2-5, with 7 bases that match TRBD2. The DNA end is a closer match to TRBJ2-7, so the J assignment may be wrong. CDR1 is SGHVS, CDR2 FNYEAQ, per germline. The CDR3 contains 15 residues. This CDR3 reads CASSPLREKTYEQYF. CDR3 DNA sequence: TGTGCCAGCAGCCCTTTGCGGGAGAAGACCTACGAGCAGTACTTC.

This chain connects TRBV5-1 to TRBJ2-7; possibly TRBD1 for D (6 bases). Germline V gene lookup returns CDR1 SGHRS and CDR2 YFSETQ. CDR3 length: 16 amino acids. The ends were cut back, 1 base at V and 0 bases at J, with 14 bases in the middle. For the CDR3, the DNA is TGCGCCAGCAGCTTGCGTTCTGGACAGAGCTCCTACGAGCAGTACTTC. Translated: CASSLRSGQSSYEQYF.

This chain connects TRBV5-4 to TRBJ2-1; TRBD2 is a possible D gene (5 bases). This CDR3 has 16 residues. Trimming took off 3 bases at V and 7 bases at J, with 20 bases between the two ends. Germline V gene data show CDR1 as SGHNT and CDR2 as YYREEE (reference sequence). The CDR3 DNA follows: TGTGCCAGCAGCTCCCCATTAGCGCAGACGGGGAATGAGCAGTTCTTC. It is translated as CASSSPLAQTGNEQFF.

The J gene is TRBJ2-7, the V gene TRBV11-2; no firm D call. CDR1 is SGHAT and CDR2 is FQNNGV in the germline V gene. Trimming took 1 base from V and 0 from J, leaving 7 bases between them. The CDR3 has 14 residues. DNA for the CDR3: TGTGCCAGCAGCTTAGTCAGGAGCTCCTACGAGCAGTACTTC. Translated, it gives CASSLVRSSYEQYF.

This chain joins TRBV5-6 and TRBJ1-3; D is perhaps TRBD1 (5 bases). Trimming shortened V by 2 bases and J by 1 base, and 10 bases separated the two germline ends. Germline V CDR1 and CDR2: SGHDT, YYEEEE. The CDR3 sequence is 15 residues long. The CDR3 here is CASSLPDTSGNTIYF. As DNA, the CDR3 is TGTGCCAGCAGCTTACCGGACACTTCTGGAAACACCATATATTTT.

The chain combines TRBV27 with TRBJ2-7; no firm D call. The V end was cut by 0 bases, the J end by 3 bases, with 6 bases between. This CDR3 comprises 13 residues. CDR1 is MNHEY and CDR2 is SMNVEV in the germline V gene (reference sequence). CDR3 sequence: CASSLSIGYEQYF. The CDR3 coding sequence is TGTGCCAGCAGTTTATCAATAGGCTACGAGCAGTACTTC.

V is TRBV15 and J is TRBJ2-2, with a tentative D call TRBD2 (5 bases). The CDR3 is made up of 16 amino acids. V shed 3 bases and J shed 4 bases, with 15 bases lying between them. Germline CDR1 reads LNHNV; CDR2 reads YYDKDF (reference sequence). CDR3 protein: CATSRESGGFTGELFF. The CDR3 DNA sequence: TGTGCCACCAGCAGGGAAAGCGGTGGATTCACCGGGGAGCTGTTTTTT.

The chain joins TRBV5-1 to TRBJ2-5, with 8 bases matching TRBD1. Losses at the gene ends were 3 bases for V and 1 base for J; bases not matched to a gene: 8. CDR1 is SGHRS and CDR2 is YFSETQ in the germline V gene. The CDR3 consists of 16 residues. CDR3 sequence: CASSSHPGTGQETQYF. In DNA, the CDR3 is TGCGCCAGCAGCTCGCACCCCGGGACAGGCCAAGAGACCCAGTACTTC.